Described below is a single T cell receptor beta chain sequence and its context. This entry belongs to a study of T cell changes during pregnancy in multiple sclerosis. Sequenced by immunoSEQ multiplex PCR; TCRdb stores in-frame clones only, minus some. This table holds 80,000 to 100,000 clones, 91% found once. Germline V gene data show CDR1 as SGHTA and CDR2 as FQGTGA. V lost 5 bases, J lost 3 bases, and 2 bases stayed unmatched. The CDR3 runs 13 residues. The input for sequencing was peripheral blood, taken after pregnancy. The TCR sequence derives from a female donor in good health, enrolled as a control in a pregnancy study. V usage is TRBV7-3 and J usage is TRBJ2-7; 9 bases are shared with TRBD1. CDR3 protein: CASSMDRGYEQYF. The CDR3 coding sequence is TGTGCCAGCAGCATGGACAGGGGCTACGAGCAGTACTTC. Supplemented by reference TRBV7-3 and TRBJ2-7, the full variable domain reads GAGVSQTPSNKVTEKGKYVELRCDPISGHTALYWYRQSLGQGPEFLIYFQGTGAADDSGLPNDRFFAVRPEGSVSTLKIQRTERGDSAVYLCASSMDRGYEQYFGPGTRLTVT.